This T cell receptor beta chain derives from a study of blood T cell repertoires in COVID-19. The wider study: T cells, B-cell-depleted T cells, or PBMCs provided the cDNA or gDNA that served as material.

The V and J ends lost 3 bases and 4 bases, in that order; junction bases with no gene match: 6. Germline V gene lookup returns CDR1 MGHRA and CDR2 YSYEKL. The CDR3 covers 16 residues. Source study methods: Nucleated cell number was recorded as an estimate derived from reference gene primer amplification. The method was immunoSEQ multiplex PCR; TCRdb's version includes in-frame clones alone and lacks a portion of them. V and J calls and clone size come straight from that table; D and trimming were deduced from the DNA. The sample carries approximately 220,000 clones, about four fifths recorded once. The source is a woman in her fifties or sixties with acute or convalescent COVID-19. The rearrangement links TRBV4-1 to TRBJ2-1; 10 bases fit TRBD2. Sequencing used peripheral blood. CDR3 amino acids: CASSHHLAGVYNEQFF. The CDR3 bases are TGCGCCAGCAGCCATCACCTAGCGGGAGTGTACAATGAGCAGTTCTTC.